This T cell receptor (beta chain) is drawn from a study of technical replicates of blood from four donors. The CDR3 loop spans 13 amino acids. V was clipped by 5 bases and J by 7 bases, with 11 bases between them. CDR1 SGHTA and CDR2 FQGNSA come from the germline V gene. Clones were read by immunoSEQ multiplex PCR, and TCRdb kept only the in-frame ones, dropping some. The sample has roughly 62,000 clones, around 96% seen once. Input material: PBMCs. The chain carries TRBV7-2 and TRBJ2-2; D remains ambiguous. The TCR comes from a human donor in good health. Some clones in this sample may be carry-over from other donors' samples. The CDR3 DNA is TGTGCCAGCAGCCCCCAGGTATTCGGGGAGCTGTTTTTT. It specifies CASSPQVFGELFF.